Below are 22 T cell receptor beta chains sequenced from a single sample in a study of shared clonotypes between healthy human individuals. Clones were sequenced by immunoSEQ multiplex PCR, and TCRdb holds only the in-frame ones, with some missing. The sample lists roughly 95,000 clones; around half were seen once. The sample taken for sequencing was PBMCs. All receptors come from a woman aged 35 to 49 in good health. Some clones in this sample may be carry-over from other donors' samples.

This clone was counted many times. The J gene is TRBJ2-3, the V gene TRBV6-4; 9 nucleotides align to TRBD2. CDR1 and CDR2 (germline): MRHNA, SNTAGT. With 3 bases clipped from V and 4 bases from J, the junction kept 8 bases outside the gene matches. This CDR3 is built from 16 residues. CDR3 nucleotide sequence: TGTGCCAGCAGTGAAATAGCGGGAGATAAATCAGATACGCAGTATTTT. As protein: CASSEIAGDKSDTQYF.

This clone was detected a few times. This chain uses TRBV6-1 with TRBJ1-2; 8 bases agree with TRBD1. This CDR3 contains 15 residues. Germline V gene sequence: CDR1 MNHNS, CDR2 SASEGT. With V trimmed by 7 bases and J by 4 bases, 11 bases remained unmatched. The CDR3: CASIHRTGPSYGYTF. CDR3 DNA: TGTGCCAGCATCCACCGGACAGGGCCCTCCTATGGCTACACCTTC.

This clone was picked up a small number of times. The V and J genes are TRBV30 and TRBJ1-2; D is unresolved. The V and J ends lost 2 bases and 7 bases respectively, with 23 bases between them. The CDR3 loop spans 16 amino acids. The germline gives CDR1 GTSNPN, CDR2 SVGIG (reference sequence). CDR3 in amino acids: CAWSRFTRRRAGGYTF. The DNA of the CDR3 is TGTGCCTGGAGTCGATTCACCCGGAGAAGGGCAGGTGGCTACACCTTC.

This clone was observed many times. The chain employs TRBV28 and TRBJ2-1; D gene unclear. Looked up from germline, CDR1 is MDHEN and CDR2 is SYDVKM. There are 15 residues in the CDR3. Trimming stripped 7 bases from V and 2 bases from J, with 15 bases between. The CDR3, as DNA: TGTGCCAGCATCCGAGGCCCAGGAGCCTACAATGAGCAGTTCTTC. This translates into CASIRGPGAYNEQFF.

This chain links TRBV21-1 with TRBJ2-5; the D call TRBD2 from the table was never checked on the DNA. TRBV21-1 is an annotated pseudogene. The CDR3 spans 14 residues. The CDR3 loop reads CASSSRDSQETQYF. In nucleotides, the CDR3 is TGTGCCAGCAGCTCCCGGGATAGCCAAGAGACCCAGTACTTC.

About this clone: The junction departs from germline at one end; a sequencing error may be responsible. Other DNA variants within this sample encode the same CDR3. V usage is TRBV6-5 and J usage is TRBJ2-7; D call uncertain. Per germline, CDR1 MNHEY and CDR2 SVGAGI. CDR3 length: 15 amino acids. The CDR3: CASSLSSLGSYEQYF. The CDR3 nucleotides are TGTGCCAGCAGCCTTAGCTCCTTGGGATCCTATGAGCAGTACTTC.

The J gene is TRBJ1-5, the V gene TRBV6-5, with 8 positions matching TRBD1. From germline, CDR1 is MNHEY and CDR2 SVGAGI. The CDR3 runs to 14 residues. Germline trimming cut 6 bases from V and 5 bases from J; bases unmatched to any gene: 6. CDR3 coding DNA: TGTGCCAGCAGGCCAGGGGGCGCGGATCAGCCCCAGCATTTT. This encodes CASRPGGADQPQHF.

The table lists this clone with a few counts. The chain carries TRBV29-1 and TRBJ2-1; D is undetermined. This CDR3 is built from 13 residues. V was pared by 6 bases and J by 9 bases, with 18 bases between. Germline values: CDR1 SQVTM, CDR2 ANQGSEA. This chain's CDR3 is CSVASSSRIEQFF. CDR3 sequence (DNA): TGCAGCGTCGCATCTTCATCTAGGATTGAGCAGTTCTTC.

To note about this clone: With only one base between it and a far larger clone, this is likely a read error. Other DNA sequences of this sample code for an identical CDR3. The V and J genes are TRBV30 and TRBJ2-3; TRBD2 matches 7 bases. Germline V gives CDR1 GTSNPN, CDR2 SVGIG (reference sequence). This CDR3 has 16 residues. Trimming cost V 0 bases and J 3 bases; bases outside gene matches: 9. CDR3 in amino acids: CAWSVPSGRATDTQYF. In DNA, the CDR3 is TGTGCCTGGAGTGTCCCTAGCGGTAGGGCTACAGATACGCAGTATTTT.

A few counts support this clone. The chain links TRBV28 to TRBJ1-2; 7 bases map to TRBD1. CDR1 is MDHEN, CDR2 SYDVKM, per germline. The length of the CDR3 is 14 residues. V lost 8 bases to trimming and J lost 6 bases; unmatched junction nucleotides: 12. As DNA, the CDR3 is TGTGCCAGCCTGGCAGGGGGTTATACCGATGGCTACACCTTC. Its protein product is CASLAGGYTDGYTF.

This clone appeared a single time. V gene TRBV5-1 combines with J gene TRBJ2-7; TRBD1 aligns across 7 bases. Germline loops: CDR1 SGHRS, CDR2 YFSETQ. V trimming: 0 bases; J trimming: 6 bases; junction bases outside the gene matches: 9. The CDR3 has 15 amino acids. The CDR3 DNA reads TGCGCCAGCAGCTTGGGGACAGGAGCAACAGGCGAGCAGTACTTC. Its protein product is CASSLGTGATGEQYF.

CDR3 in DNA: TGTGCCAGCAGCCCCACTGGAGGGAGGGCAGGCGGGGAGCTGTTTTTT. Translated, it gives CASSPTGGRAGGELFF. V is TRBV7-2 and J is TRBJ2-2, with 7 positions matching TRBD2. Germline CDR1 is SGHTA and CDR2 is FQGNSA. This CDR3 has 16 amino acids. Trimming removed 5 bases from V and 7 bases from J; junction bases left unmatched: 13. The full variable domain, in which reference TRBV7-2 and TRBJ2-2 provide the parts outside the CDR3, is GAGVSQSPSNKVTEKGKDVELRCDPISGHTALYWYRQSLGQGLEFLIYFQGNSAPDKSGLPSDRFSAERTGGSVSTLTIQRTQQEDSAVYLCASSPTGGRAGGELFFGEGSRLTVL.

The V and J genes are TRBV4-3 and TRBJ2-7; 12 bases fit TRBD2. CDR3 length equals 15 residues. Germline V gene lookup returns CDR1 LGHNA and CDR2 YSLEER. The J segment lost 4 bases and the V segment lost 4 bases, leaving 5 bases of the junction unmatched. CDR3 in amino acids: CASSLRTSGMYEQYF. The CDR3 bases are TGCGCCAGCAGCCTAAGGACTAGCGGGATGTACGAGCAGTACTTC.

This clone was seen a handful of times. One end of the junction is discordant with germline, which a read error may explain. The chain uses TRBV28 and TRBJ2-7; possible D gene TRBD1, 6 bases. CDR1 and CDR2 (germline): MDHEN, SYDVKM. The CDR3 is 15 residues long. The CDR3 sequence: CASSLDQGPRYGQYF. The CDR3 DNA is TGTGCCAGCAGTTTAGATCAGGGGCCACGTTACGGGCAGTACTTC.

This clone has at least ten counts. Additional DNA sequences in this sample encode the identical CDR3. The chain links TRBV30 to TRBJ2-7; D unresolved. Germline V gene lookup returns CDR1 GTSNPN and CDR2 SVGIG (reference sequence). CDR3 length: 12 residues. V was cut by 1 base and J by 6 bases, with 10 bases left in between. Written as DNA, the CDR3 is TGTGCCTGGAGTGGAAGTGCCCCCGAGCAGTACTTC. It translates to CAWSGSAPEQYF.

The V call is TRBV7-2, the J call TRBJ1-1; TRBD1 aligns across 7 bases. Trimming at V came to 5 bases and at J to 1 base, leaving 4 bases not matched to a gene. CDR3 size: 14 residues. Germline V gives CDR1 SGHTA, CDR2 FQGNSA. The CDR3 bases are TGTGCCAGCAGCGCCCGGACAGGGAACACTGAAGCTTTCTTT. Translating gives CASSARTGNTEAFF.

This clone was found many times. Other DNA sequences in the same sample also yield this CDR3. V and J are TRBV29-1 and TRBJ1-4; 7 nucleotides agree with TRBD1. Unmatched junction bases numbered 7, after V lost 5 bases and J lost 7 bases. In germline, CDR1 is SQVTM, CDR2 ANQGSEA. The CDR3 totals 13 residues. The CDR3: CSVLGQPGEKLFF. For the CDR3, the DNA is TGCAGCGTTTTGGGACAGCCTGGTGAAAAACTGTTTTTT. Full variable domain (missing parts from reference TRBV29-1 and TRBJ1-4): SAVISQKPSRDICQRGTSLTIQCQVDSQVTMMFWYRQQPGQSLTLIATANQGSEATYESGFVIDKFPISRPNLTFSTLTVSNMSPEDSSIYLCSVLGQPGEKLFFGSGTQLSVL.

This chain links TRBV6-6 with TRBJ2-1, with TRBD2 as a possible D gene (5 bases). The CDR3 is made up of 12 amino acids. The germline CDR1 and CDR2 sequences are MNHNY and SVGAGI (reference sequence). Trimming pared 11 bases from V and 0 bases from J, leaving 8 bases between. The CDR3 nucleotides are TGTGCCTCGGGGATCTCCTACAATGAGCAGTTCTTC. This sequence encodes CASGISYNEQFF.

The chain has TRBV7-9 and TRBJ1-1; maybe TRBD1 (6 bases). CDR1 and CDR2 from the germline V gene are SEHNR and FQNEAQ (reference sequence). V was trimmed by 4 bases and J by 1 base, leaving 10 bases between them. CDR3 length: 14 residues. CDR3 loop: CASSSTDRNTEAFF. The DNA for the CDR3 is TGTGCCAGCAGCTCAACGGACAGGAACACTGAAGCTTTCTTT.

V gene TRBV29-1 combines with J gene TRBJ2-7, with 11 bases fitting TRBD2. The germline CDR1 and CDR2 sequences are SQVTM and ANQGSEA. Unmatched junction bases numbered 5, after V lost 4 bases and J lost 6 bases. The CDR3 has 13 amino acids. CDR3 loop: CSVALAGGPEQYF. In DNA form, the CDR3 reads TGCAGCGTTGCGCTAGCGGGAGGACCCGAGCAGTACTTC.

V usage is TRBV6-5 and J usage is TRBJ1-3; 12 bases fit TRBD1. The CDR3 spans 15 residues. The ends lost 9 bases at V and 3 bases at J; junction bases unmatched: 6. Germline CDR1 is MNHEY and CDR2 is SVGAGI. The CDR3 sequence is CASRGQGARGNTIYF. The CDR3 DNA follows: TGTGCCAGTCGGGGACAGGGGGCGCGTGGAAACACCATATATTTT.

The sample holds many counts of this clone. The junction and the germline gene differ at one end; a read error may be behind it. The rearrangement uses TRBV7-7 and TRBJ1-1, with D perhaps TRBD1 (5 bases). Germline-derived CDR1 and CDR2 are SSHAT and FNYEAQ (reference sequence). The CDR3 has 16 residues. The CDR3 DNA reads TGTGCTAGCAGCGTAAAATGGGGGGGTTTGGGCACTGAAGCTTTCTTT. Translating it yields CASSVKWGGLGTEAFF.